This T cell receptor beta chain was documented in a study of blood T cells in healthy people across ages. The CDR3 has 14 amino acids. Germline CDR1 and CDR2: SGHTA and FQGNSA. V was shortened by 5 bases and J by 2 bases, with 9 bases between the two germline ends. The use of a sample-barcoded 5' primer and a J-beta primer mix characterized a second PCR of roughly 7 to 11 cycles. One entry per CDR3 protein, called by TCRdb with MiXCR from the 5' RACE reads. This table holds 1.5 million to 1.8 million distinct CDR3 sequences, roughly 43% found once. The rearrangement joins TRBV7-2 to TRBJ2-2; D unresolved. Sequencing was done on a sample of blood. The source is a woman aged 18 to 35 in good health. CDR3: CASSLTINTGELFF. The CDR3 DNA reads TGTGCCAGCAGCCTTACCATTAACACCGGGGAGCTGTTTTTT.